This record covers a single TCR beta chain. These data belong to a study of blood T cell repertoires in COVID-19. Study background: Researchers got acute and convalescent COVID-19 samples from the United States, Italy and Spain.

In the authors' workflow: Using reference gene primer amplification, nucleated cell counts were estimated. Assay: immunoSEQ multiplex PCR; the TCRdb copy retains only in-frame clones and omits some. The DNA was the basis for D and trimming; V, J and clone size are from that table. The table records some 270,000 clones, approximately 91% of them present only once. CDR1 is SGHAT and CDR2 is FQNNGV in the germline V gene. The CDR3 runs 14 residues. V dropped 2 bases and J dropped 2 bases, with 7 bases sitting between them. Material for sequencing was peripheral blood. This chain joins TRBV11-2 and TRBJ1-5; D gene uncertain. The sequence was collected from a man aged 45-65 years with acute or convalescent COVID-19. CDR3 nucleotides: TGTGCCAGCAGCTTAATTTCCGGCAATCAGCCCCAGCATTTT. Residues: CASSLISGNQPQHF.